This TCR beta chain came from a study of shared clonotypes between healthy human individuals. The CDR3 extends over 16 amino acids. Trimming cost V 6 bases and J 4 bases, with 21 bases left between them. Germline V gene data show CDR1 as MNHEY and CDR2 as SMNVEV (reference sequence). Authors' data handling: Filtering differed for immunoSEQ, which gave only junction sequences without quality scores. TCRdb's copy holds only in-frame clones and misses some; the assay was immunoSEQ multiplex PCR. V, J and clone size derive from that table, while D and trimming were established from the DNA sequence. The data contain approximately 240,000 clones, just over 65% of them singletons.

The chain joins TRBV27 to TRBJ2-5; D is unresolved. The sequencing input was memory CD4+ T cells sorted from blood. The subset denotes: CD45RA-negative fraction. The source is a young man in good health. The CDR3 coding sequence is TGTGCCAGCAGCCCGACTCCCCAAACGAGCAGAGAGACCCAGTACTTC. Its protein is CASSPTPQTSRETQYF.